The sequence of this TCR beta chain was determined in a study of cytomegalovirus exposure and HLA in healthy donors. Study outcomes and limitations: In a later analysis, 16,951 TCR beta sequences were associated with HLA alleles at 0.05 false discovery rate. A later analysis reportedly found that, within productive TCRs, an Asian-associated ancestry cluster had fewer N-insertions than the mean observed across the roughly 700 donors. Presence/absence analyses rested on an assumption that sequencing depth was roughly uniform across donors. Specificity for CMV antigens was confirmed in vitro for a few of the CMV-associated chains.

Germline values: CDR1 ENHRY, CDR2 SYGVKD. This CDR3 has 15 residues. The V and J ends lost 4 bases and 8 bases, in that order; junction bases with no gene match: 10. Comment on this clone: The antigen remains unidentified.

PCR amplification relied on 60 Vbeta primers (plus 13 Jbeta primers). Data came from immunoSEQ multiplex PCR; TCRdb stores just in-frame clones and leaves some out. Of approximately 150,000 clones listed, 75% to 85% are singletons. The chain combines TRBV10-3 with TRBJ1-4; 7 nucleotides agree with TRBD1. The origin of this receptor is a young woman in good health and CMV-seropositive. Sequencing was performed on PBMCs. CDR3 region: CAISGDRERGEKLFF. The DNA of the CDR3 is TGTGCCATCAGTGGAGACAGGGAGAGAGGAGAAAAACTGTTTTTT.